These 30 T cell receptor beta chains share one sample of origin, sequenced in a study of blood T cell repertoires in COVID-19 (dated by TCRdb to the early 2020s). The library was generated by the immunoSEQ multiplex PCR assay. TCRdb obtained this table from immuneACCESS and retained in-frame rearrangements with V and J assigned. These tables miss some clones; where compared with another copy, unresolved V genes account for less than half of the shortfall, and the remainder is unexplained. The sample records 90,000 to 130,000 clones, 60% to 80% of which are singletons. 16% of the sample is taken by the ten largest. Material for sequencing was peripheral blood. Receptor source: a woman older than 75 with active or convalescent COVID-19.

This rearrangement joins TRBV2 to TRBJ1-2, with D possibly being TRBD1 (6 bases). This CDR3 contains 12 residues. The germline V gene encodes CDR1 SNHLY and CDR2 FYNNEI. Deletions cut 11 bases from V and 6 bases from J, with 16 bases between. CDR3 DNA sequence: TGTGCCGGCCGGACAGATCGACATGGCTACACCTTC. Translation: CAGRTDRHGYTF.

This chain links TRBV15 with TRBJ1-5, with D unresolved. The germline CDR1 and CDR2 sequences are LNHNV and YYDKDF (reference sequence). V was trimmed by 0 bases and J by 7 bases, leaving 13 bases between them. The CDR3 is 15 residues long. CDR3 sequence reads: CATSRDVGGWQPQHF. CDR3 nucleotides: TGTGCCACCAGCAGAGATGTTGGAGGATGGCAGCCCCAGCATTTT.

The genes are TRBV5-4 and TRBJ1-4; the D gene is possibly TRBD1 (5 bases). There are 13 residues in the CDR3. The V end lost 4 bases, the J end lost 4 bases, and 8 bases lay between the germline ends. Per the germline V gene, CDR1 is SGHNT and CDR2 is YYREEE (reference sequence). The CDR3 loop is CASSRDFNEKLFF. The CDR3 nucleotides are TGTGCCAGCAGCCGGGACTTTAATGAAAAACTGTTTTTT.

The V call is TRBV5-1, the J call TRBJ2-1; a possible D gene is TRBD2 (6 bases). Germline V gene sequence: CDR1 SGHRS, CDR2 YFSETQ. The CDR3 is made up of 15 amino acids. The ends were cut back, 5 bases at V and 5 bases at J, with 17 bases in the middle. This CDR3 reads CASREGSREDNEQFF. CDR3 DNA: TGCGCCAGCAGGGAGGGTTCTCGAGAGGACAATGAGCAGTTCTTC.

This clone was detected once. V and J are TRBV5-4 and TRBJ1-6; D not certain. The CDR3 is 13 amino acids. CDR1 and CDR2 from the germline V gene are SGHNT and YYREEE (reference sequence). The V gene lost 6 bases and the J gene lost 10 bases, with 14 bases spanning the gap. The CDR3 loop reads CASTSGRESPLHF. The CDR3 nucleotides read TGTGCCAGCACGTCCGGGCGGGAATCACCCCTCCACTTT.

The V gene is TRBV2, the J gene TRBJ2-5; possible D gene TRBD1, 5 bases. The CDR3 extends over 12 amino acids. The V gene lost 6 bases and the J gene lost 0 bases, with 5 bases spanning the gap. Germline CDR1 reads SNHLY; CDR2 reads FYNNEI. Here the CDR3 DNA reads TGTGCCAGCAGAGGGGACCAAGAGACCCAGTACTTC. It yields the protein CASRGDQETQYF.

V and J are TRBV24-1 and TRBJ2-1; 9 positions agree with TRBD1. With V trimmed by 4 bases and J by 8 bases, 8 bases remained unmatched. The CDR3 is 15 residues long. Germline V gives CDR1 KGHDR, CDR2 SFDVKD. The CDR3 loop reads CATSEQGAVLDEQFF. The CDR3 DNA sequence: TGTGCCACCAGTGAACAGGGGGCGGTCTTAGATGAGCAGTTCTTC.

The chain recombines TRBV5-6 with TRBJ2-7; D is ambiguous. The germline gives CDR1 SGHDT, CDR2 YYEEEE. The CDR3 covers 12 residues. Trimming shortened V by 0 bases and J by 3 bases, and 4 bases separated the two germline ends. The CDR3 DNA is TGTGCCAGCAGCTTGGGTCACTACGAGCAGTACTTC. Protein product: CASSLGHYEQYF.

This rearrangement joins TRBV18 to TRBJ1-2, with TRBD1 identical over 8 bases. Germline CDR1 reads KGHSH; CDR2 reads LQKENI. The CDR3 runs 16 residues. V gave up 6 bases and J gave up 4 bases; unmatched junction bases: 13. CDR3 in DNA: TGTGCCAGCTCCGACCCGGGACAGGCAAGGCTCTATGGCTACACCTTC. Translated, it gives CASSDPGQARLYGYTF.

V is TRBV4-3 and J is TRBJ1-2; perhaps TRBD1 as D (5 bases). CDR1 and CDR2 (germline): LGHNA, YSLEER. The CDR3 extends over 13 amino acids. V lost 2 bases, J lost 9 bases, and 13 bases lay in between. The CDR3 coding sequence is TGCGCCAGCAGCCAACCAGGGCGCCATAGCTACACCTTC. Its protein product is CASSQPGRHSYTF.

This clone was seen a handful of times. The V call is TRBV10-3, the J call TRBJ1-5, with a tentative D call TRBD1 (6 bases). The CDR3 is made up of 13 amino acids. The V gene's germline CDR1 is ENHRY and CDR2 SYGVKD. V dropped 6 bases and J dropped 5 bases, with 11 bases sitting between them. CDR3 amino acids: CAIRDSLDQPQHF. The CDR3 DNA follows: TGTGCCATCAGGGACAGTTTGGATCAGCCCCAGCATTTT.

This rearrangement joins TRBV19 to TRBJ2-3; 9 bases match TRBD2. The V segment lost 5 bases and the J segment 5 bases; nucleotides outside the gene matches: 11. The CDR3 extends over 16 amino acids. Germline V gene sequence: CDR1 LNHDA, CDR2 SQIVND (reference sequence). The CDR3 is CASSGREAGGLDTQYF. The CDR3 DNA is TGTGCCAGTAGTGGCAGAGAAGCGGGAGGTTTAGATACGCAGTATTTT.

The chain uses TRBV7-2 and TRBJ1-1; D ambiguous. With 1 base removed from V and 1 base from J, the gap between germline ends came to 7 bases. The CDR3 covers 14 residues. The V gene's germline CDR1 is SGHTA and CDR2 FQGNSA. In DNA form, the CDR3 reads TGTGCCAGCAGCTTAGACTGGGCGAACACTGAAGCTTTCTTT. Translation gives CASSLDWANTEAFF.

V is TRBV5-1 and J is TRBJ2-5; maybe TRBD1 (6 bases). The germline CDR1 and CDR2 sequences are SGHRS and YFSETQ. The V gene lost 7 bases and the J gene lost 2 bases, with 18 bases spanning the gap. This CDR3 region has 15 residues. The CDR3 protein is CASSIWGTKQETQYF. The CDR3 DNA is TGCGCCAGCTCTATTTGGGGGACAAAGCAAGAGACCCAGTACTTC.

The rearrangement joins TRBV11-1 to TRBJ2-1; D may be TRBD2 (6 bases). Germline CDR1 and CDR2: SGHAT and FQDESV (reference sequence). The CDR3 runs 14 residues. Trimming stripped 5 bases from V and 3 bases from J, with 11 bases between. DNA for the CDR3: TGTGCCAGCAGCCGGGAGCTATACTACAATGAGCAGTTCTTC. Translated: CASSRELYYNEQFF. Variable domain in full (rest from reference TRBV11-1 and TRBJ2-1): EAEVAQSPRYKITEKSQAVAFWCDPISGHATLYWYRQILGQGPELLVQFQDESVVDDSQLPKDRFSAERLKGVDSTLKIQPAELGDSAMYLCASSRELYYNEQFFGPGTRLTVL.

The gene calls are TRBV7-3 and TRBJ1-2, with 8 nucleotides matching TRBD1. The CDR3 is 15 residues long. Per germline, CDR1 SGHTA and CDR2 FQGTGA. The V gene end was trimmed by 5 bases and the J gene end by 2 bases; junction bases not matched to a gene: 7. The CDR3 spells CASSPRGTGNYGYTF. The CDR3 DNA reads as TGTGCCAGCAGCCCCAGAGGGACAGGAAACTATGGCTACACCTTC.

The chain combines TRBV6-1 with TRBJ1-5; 9 nucleotides line up with TRBD1. The CDR3 sequence is 13 residues long. V trimming: 3 bases; J trimming: 11 bases; junction bases outside the gene matches: 5. The germline gives CDR1 MNHNS, CDR2 SASEGT. CDR3 nucleotide sequence: TGTGCCAGCAGTGAGGACAGGGGATTGACCCAGCATTTT. Its translation: CASSEDRGLTQHF.

This chain connects TRBV7-9 to TRBJ2-3; D call uncertain. V lost 1 base and J lost 5, with 7 bases in between. Germline assignment: CDR1 SEHNR and CDR2 FQNEAQ (reference sequence). This CDR3 is built from 13 residues. CDR3 amino acids: CASSLGLRDTQYF. CDR3 coding DNA: TGTGCCAGCAGCTTAGGTTTGCGAGATACGCAGTATTTT.

The chain recombines TRBV6-6 with TRBJ1-2; the match to TRBD1 covers 9 bases. The CDR3 runs to 14 residues. Germline V lookup: CDR1 MNHNY, CDR2 SVGAGI (reference sequence). Trimming took 1 base from V and 8 from J; bases not matched to a gene: 5. This chain's CDR3 is CASSYWGQGDGYTF. For the CDR3, the DNA is TGTGCCAGCAGTTACTGGGGACAGGGTGACGGCTACACCTTC.

This clone has more than one count but fewer than ten. V gene TRBV2 combines with J gene TRBJ2-5; D is possibly TRBD1 (6 bases). The V end was cut by 2 bases, the J end by 0 bases, with 7 bases between. Germline V gene data show CDR1 as SNHLY and CDR2 as FYNNEI. The CDR3 has 14 residues. The CDR3, as DNA: TGTGCCAGCAGTGAAAACAGGGACCAAGAGACCCAGTACTTC. This translates into CASSENRDQETQYF. Full variable domain (outside the CDR3, taken from reference TRBV2 and TRBJ2-5): EPEVTQTPSHQVTQMGQEVILRCVPISNHLYFYWYRQILGQKVEFLVSFYNNEISEKSEIFDDQFSVERPDGSNFTLKIRSTKLEDSAMYFCASSENRDQETQYFGPGTRLLVL.

The rearrangement links TRBV3-1 (or the pseudogene TRBV3-2) to TRBJ2-1, with TRBD2 identical over 9 bases. The junction had 11 bases not matched to a gene; V was cut back by 5 bases and J by 0 bases. CDR1 is LGHDT and CDR2 is YNNKEL in the germline V gene (reference sequence). The CDR3 consists of 18 residues. In nucleotides, the CDR3 is TGTGCCAGCAGCTTCTCAGCGGGACTAGCAAACTCCTACAATGAGCAGTTCTTC. It translates to CASSFSAGLANSYNEQFF.

The rearrangement joins TRBV27 to TRBJ1-5; D gene ambiguous. The germline CDR1 and CDR2 sequences are MNHEY and SMNVEV (reference sequence). V lost 8 bases, J lost 4 bases, and 3 bases lay in between. CDR3 length: 10 residues. The CDR3 region is CASYNQPQHF. The CDR3 bases are TGTGCCAGCTATAATCAGCCCCAGCATTTT.

The V and J genes are TRBV6-5 and TRBJ2-1, with 8 bases aligning to TRBD2. Germline CDR1 is MNHEY and CDR2 is SVGAGI. The ends lost 11 bases at V and 2 bases at J; junction bases unmatched: 5. The CDR3 extends over 13 amino acids. CDR3: CAATSGAYNEQFF. Written as DNA, the CDR3 is TGTGCCGCAACTAGCGGAGCCTACAATGAGCAGTTCTTC.

The rearrangement uses TRBV19 and TRBJ2-2; 11 bases are a match to TRBD2. CDR1 is LNHDA and CDR2 is SQIVND in the germline V gene (reference sequence). This CDR3 has 15 residues. The J segment lost 5 bases and the V segment lost 6 bases, leaving 5 bases of the junction unmatched. The CDR3 sequence is CASRALAGVTGELFF. CDR3 bases: TGTGCCAGTAGGGCACTAGCGGGAGTTACCGGGGAGCTGTTTTTT.

The chain uses TRBV12-3 or TRBV12-4 and TRBJ1-1; 10 positions agree with TRBD1. V was pared by 7 bases and J by 8 bases, with 7 bases of the junction left unmatched. This CDR3 spans 13 amino acids. CDR3: CASIMTGGREAFF. The CDR3 DNA reads TGTGCCAGCATTATGACAGGGGGCCGGGAAGCTTTCTTT.

This sequence joins TRBV7-9 and TRBJ2-1; D unclear. Germline CDR1 reads SEHNR; CDR2 reads FQNEAQ (reference sequence). This CDR3 is 14 amino acids long. Deletions cut 2 bases from V and 8 bases from J, with 13 bases between. The CDR3 nucleotides are TGTGCCAGCAGCTTATTTGCTACGAGCGATGAGCAGTTCTTC. Translating gives CASSLFATSDEQFF. The full variable domain, its missing parts supplied by reference TRBV7-9 and TRBJ2-1, is DTGVSQNPRHKITKRGQNVTFRCDPISEHNRLYWYRQTLGQGPEFLTYFQNEAQLEKSRLLSDRFSAERPKGSFSTLEIQRTEQGDSAMYLCASSLFATSDEQFFGPGTRLTVL.

The V and J genes are TRBV28 and TRBJ2-7; no firm D call. The V end was cut by 6 bases, the J end by 3 bases, with 6 bases between. Germline CDR1 and CDR2: MDHEN and SYDVKM. The CDR3 consists of 11 residues. CDR3 DNA sequence: TGTGCCAGCAGCCGAGGCTACGAGCAGTACTTC. It translates to CASSRGYEQYF.

This chain uses TRBV14 with TRBJ1-2; possible D gene TRBD1, 6 bases. V lost 1 base and J lost 7, with 28 bases in between. CDR3 length: 19 residues. Germline CDR1 SGHDN, CDR2 FVKESK. The CDR3 sequence: CASSQALRQGSKKGRGYTF. The CDR3 DNA is TGTGCCAGCAGCCAAGCCCTCCGGCAGGGGAGTAAGAAGGGCCGTGGCTACACCTTC.

V usage is TRBV7-9 and J usage is TRBJ2-4, with D tentatively TRBD2 (5 bases). Germline V lookup: CDR1 SEHNR, CDR2 FQNEAQ (reference sequence). The CDR3 totals 15 residues. V dropped 5 bases and J dropped 2 bases, with 13 bases sitting between them. Written as DNA, the CDR3 is TGTGCCAGCAGCGCACCGCCGGGAACCAAAAACATTCAGTACTTC. Its translation is CASSAPPGTKNIQYF.

The chain carries TRBV7-9 and TRBJ1-1; tentatively, D is TRBD1 (6 bases). Trimming cost V 1 base and J 5 bases, with 14 bases left between them. Germline V lookup: CDR1 SEHNR, CDR2 FQNEAQ (reference sequence). The length of the CDR3 is 15 residues. CDR3 residues: CASSLGAGARTEAFF. CDR3 coding DNA: TGTGCCAGCAGCTTAGGCGCGGGGGCGCGGACTGAAGCTTTCTTT. Variable domain in full (rest from reference TRBV7-9 and TRBJ1-1): DTGVSQNPRHKITKRGQNVTFRCDPISEHNRLYWYRQTLGQGPEFLTYFQNEAQLEKSRLLSDRFSAERPKGSFSTLEIQRTEQGDSAMYLCASSLGAGARTEAFFGQGTRLTVV.